This TCR beta chain appears in the sequencing data of a study of graft-versus-host responses after intestinal transplantation. The CDR3 has 14 residues. Germline CDR1 and CDR2: SGHAT and FQNNGV. The ends were cut back, 1 base at V and 7 bases at J, with 8 bases in the middle. Concerning this clone: Its antigen is not known.

Using immunoSEQ multiplex PCR, the repertoire was profiled, and TCRdb retains in-frame clones only, with some absent. The table records more than 80,000 clones, around 90% of them present only once. The sequence came from a human donor who was the organ donor for an intestinal transplant. V and J are TRBV11-2 and TRBJ1-6; tentatively, D is TRBD1 (5 bases). The sample here was unstimulated CD4+ T cells sorted from spleen or lymph node cells, taken before transplant. The CDR3 sequence is CASSLAGFNSPLHF. Here the CDR3 DNA reads TGTGCCAGCAGCTTAGCAGGGTTCAATTCACCCCTCCACTTT.